Below are 30 T cell receptor beta chains sequenced from a single sample in a study of blood T cell repertoires in COVID-19. This table comes from immunoSEQ multiplex PCR, and its TCRdb copy is limited to in-frame clones, with some not included. The sample includes approximately 530,000 clones, about 89% seen only once; the top ten take about 8.2%. The sample was peripheral blood. These receptors were taken from a woman aged 45-60 years with COVID-19, enrolled during active disease.

The rearrangement joins TRBV5-4 to TRBJ1-4, with TRBD1 as a possible D gene (5 bases). The length of the CDR3 is 17 residues. Germline assignment: CDR1 SGHNT and CDR2 YYREEE (reference sequence). V lost 4 bases and J lost 0, with 16 bases in between. CDR3 nucleotide sequence: TGTGCCAGCAGCCCTACCGGGACTGTCTCAACTAATGAAAAACTGTTTTTT. Translating gives CASSPTGTVSTNEKLFF.

CDR3 sequence (DNA): TGTGCCAGCAGCTTAGAAGCGGGGGCGAACACCGGGGAGCTGTTTTTT. Its protein product is CASSLEAGANTGELFF. The gene calls are TRBV7-9 and TRBJ2-2, with 8 positions matching TRBD2. The CDR3 totals 16 residues. V dropped 1 base and J dropped 0; count of bases not matched to a gene: 1. Looked up from germline, CDR1 is SEHNR and CDR2 is FQNEAQ (reference sequence).

This chain joins TRBV9 and TRBJ1-1, with D perhaps TRBD1 (5 bases). CDR3 length: 16 amino acids. Trimming took off 0 bases at V and 5 bases at J, with 17 bases between the two ends. Germline V gene data show CDR1 as SGDLS and CDR2 as YYNGEE. CDR3 region: CASSVGIFQGRTEAFF. CDR3 coding DNA: TGTGCCAGCAGCGTAGGCATATTTCAGGGTAGAACTGAAGCTTTCTTT. The whole variable domain, remainder taken from reference TRBV9 and TRBJ1-1, is DSGVTQTPKHLITATGQRVTLRCSPRSGDLSVYWYQQSLDQGLQFLIQYYNGEERAKGNILERFSAQQFPDLHSELNLSSLELGDSALYFCASSVGIFQGRTEAFFGQGTRLTVV.

To note about this clone: The same CDR3 arises from other DNA sequences in this sample as well. The V and J genes are TRBV10-3 and TRBJ1-6, with D possibly TRBD1 on 6 matching bases. The CDR3 is 15 amino acids. V shed 3 bases and J shed 7 bases, with 13 bases lying between them. Per the germline V gene, CDR1 is ENHRY and CDR2 is SYGVKD. The CDR3 here is CAISEGRGKNSPLHF. DNA of the CDR3: TGTGCCATCAGTGAAGGCAGGGGCAAAAATTCACCCCTCCACTTT.

V usage is TRBV30 and J usage is TRBJ2-3; D perhaps matches TRBD1 (5 bases). Trimming removed 2 bases at V and 0 bases at J, with 18 bases between. The CDR3 length is 17 residues. Per germline, CDR1 GTSNPN and CDR2 SVGIG (reference sequence). The CDR3 DNA sequence: TGTGCCTGGAGTTTGACAGATACATTCTTCAGCACAGATACGCAGTATTTT. Protein product: CAWSLTDTFFSTDTQYF.

The chain combines TRBV19 with TRBJ2-2; possible D gene TRBD2, 5 bases. The CDR3 is made up of 13 amino acids. From germline, CDR1 is LNHDA and CDR2 SQIVND (reference sequence). Trimming pared 7 bases from V and 3 bases from J, leaving 9 bases between. The CDR3 DNA follows: TGTGCCAGTAACCCCGGGGACACCGGGGAGCTGTTTTTT. Its protein is CASNPGDTGELFF.

The rearrangement links TRBV10-3 to TRBJ2-1, with 9 bases identical to TRBD2. Germline loops: CDR1 ENHRY, CDR2 SYGVKD. This CDR3 is built from 18 residues. V was clipped by 0 bases and J by 0 bases; unmatched bases: 6. This CDR3 reads CAISESQRGASSYNEQFF. The DNA for the CDR3 is TGTGCCATCAGTGAGTCGCAGCGGGGGGCCAGCTCCTACAATGAGCAGTTCTTC.

CDR3 bases: TGTGCCAGCAGCCGTACCCTGGACAGAGCCCTGAATCAGCCCCAGCATTTT. Translated: CASSRTLDRALNQPQHF. This chain links TRBV7-9 with TRBJ1-5; D is possibly TRBD1 (6 bases). The CDR3 runs to 17 residues. Germline CDR1 and CDR2: SEHNR and FQNEAQ (reference sequence). The V end lost 5 bases, the J end lost 4 bases, and 21 bases lay between the germline ends.

This rearrangement joins TRBV5-4 to TRBJ1-4; D might be TRBD1 (5 bases). Germline CDR1 is SGHNT and CDR2 is YYREEE (reference sequence). The ends were cut back, 2 bases at V and 5 bases at J, with 10 bases in the middle. This CDR3 comprises 14 residues. The CDR3 region has the DNA TGTGCCAGCAGCTTCGGGGGACTAAATGAAAAACTGTTTTTT. Amino acid sequence: CASSFGGLNEKLFF.

The chain links TRBV2 to TRBJ2-3; D is perhaps TRBD1 (6 bases). Germline assignment: CDR1 SNHLY and CDR2 FYNNEI. The V end lost 8 bases, the J end lost 0 bases, and 12 bases lay between the germline ends. The CDR3 loop spans 14 amino acids. CDR3 amino acids: CASSRQASTDTQYF. The CDR3 nucleotides are TGTGCCAGCTCACGACAGGCTAGCACAGATACGCAGTATTTT.

This sequence joins TRBV27 and TRBJ2-7; 9 bases align to TRBD1. The CDR3 length is 15 residues. The V gene's germline CDR1 is MNHEY and CDR2 SMNVEV (reference sequence). V was clipped by 5 bases and J by 2 bases; unmatched bases: 7. The CDR3 nucleotides are TGTGCCAGCAGTACTCTGGGGACAGGGACCTACGAGCAGTACTTC. As protein: CASSTLGTGTYEQYF.

This clone came up once. V is TRBV9 and J is TRBJ2-5; 9 bases map to TRBD1. V dropped 0 bases and J dropped 5; count of bases not matched to a gene: 5. The CDR3 runs to 15 residues. CDR1 and CDR2 from the germline V gene are SGDLS and YYNGEE. CDR3 coding DNA: TGTGCCAGCAGCGTAGAGCACAGGGGGCAGGAGACCCAGTACTTC. Its protein product is CASSVEHRGQETQYF.

This clone was found a few times. The J gene is TRBJ2-2, the V gene TRBV19, with D perhaps matching TRBD2 (5 bases). V gave up 7 bases and J gave up 8 bases, with 11 bases separating them. Germline CDR1 reads LNHDA; CDR2 reads SQIVND (reference sequence). The CDR3 totals 12 residues. The CDR3 is CASTSIGGELFF. The DNA for the CDR3 is TGTGCCAGTACTAGCATTGGGGGGGAGCTGTTTTTT. The variable domain in full, completed from reference TRBV19 and TRBJ2-2, reads DGGITQSPKYLFRKEGQNVTLSCEQNLNHDAMYWYRQDPGQGLRLIYYSQIVNDFQKGDIAEGYSVSREKKESFPLTVTSAQKNPTAFYLCASTSIGGELFFGEGSRLTVL.

This rearrangement joins TRBV6-5 to TRBJ2-3; a possible D gene is TRBD2 (5 bases). V lost 5 bases to trimming and J lost 8 bases, with 14 bases between them. The CDR3 runs to 13 residues. The germline CDR1 and CDR2 sequences are MNHEY and SVGAGI. CDR3: CASSTLEAGTQYF. The CDR3, as DNA: TGTGCCAGCAGTACCCTGGAGGCGGGTACGCAGTATTTT.

The chain has TRBV5-4 and TRBJ2-1, with 8 bases aligning to TRBD2. The CDR3 is 17 residues long. Germline V CDR1 and CDR2: SGHNT, YYREEE (reference sequence). The V gene end was trimmed by 3 bases and the J gene end by 6 bases; junction bases not matched to a gene: 14. CDR3 nucleotide sequence: TGTGCCAGCAGCTCGGCCGTATGGGGTAGCGGGGTCAATGAGCAGTTCTTC. It encodes CASSSAVWGSGVNEQFF.

V usage is TRBV7-9 and J usage is TRBJ1-5; D is unclear. Deletions cut 2 bases from V and 1 base from J, with 9 bases between. The CDR3 has 15 residues. Germline V gives CDR1 SEHNR, CDR2 FQNEAQ (reference sequence). The CDR3 coding sequence is TGTGCCAGCAGCTTAACGGGTGGGAGCAATCAGCCCCAGCATTTT. Its protein is CASSLTGGSNQPQHF. Full variable domain (missing parts from reference TRBV7-9 and TRBJ1-5): DTGVSQNPRHKITKRGQNVTFRCDPISEHNRLYWYRQTLGQGPEFLTYFQNEAQLEKSRLLSDRFSAERPKGSFSTLEIQRTEQGDSAMYLCASSLTGGSNQPQHFGDGTRLSIL.

The chain carries TRBV7-3 and TRBJ1-6; TRBD1 matches at 9 bases. CDR3 length: 15 amino acids. J gave up 6 bases and V 5 bases, and 5 bases lay outside the gene matches. Germline CDR1 and CDR2: SGHTA and FQGTGA. Here the CDR3 DNA reads TGTGCCAGCAGCCCACAGGGGGCGAGTAATTCACCCCTCCACTTT. This sequence encodes CASSPQGASNSPLHF.

Of note for this clone: The sample contains more than one DNA sequence encoding this CDR3. The chain links TRBV6-5 to TRBJ2-3; 7 bases are a match to TRBD1. Germline CDR1 and CDR2: MNHEY and SVGAGI. V dropped 11 bases and J dropped 3; count of bases not matched to a gene: 5. The CDR3 has 12 residues. CDR3 amino acids: CASRQGTDTQYF. The CDR3 DNA reads as TGTGCCTCAAGACAGGGAACAGATACGCAGTATTTT.

The rearrangement joins TRBV24-1 to TRBJ2-3; D is possibly TRBD1 (5 bases). Trimming shortened V by 9 bases and J by 2 bases, and 14 bases separated the two germline ends. Germline loops: CDR1 KGHDR, CDR2 SFDVKD. There are 14 residues in the CDR3. The chain's CDR3 is CATPDAGITDTQYF. CDR3 bases: TGTGCCACCCCAGATGCAGGGATCACAGATACGCAGTATTTT.

The J gene is TRBJ2-1, the V gene TRBV4-1; 7 bases match TRBD1. The trim removed 1 base at V and 6 bases at J, leaving 6 bases unmatched. Looked up from germline, CDR1 is MGHRA and CDR2 is YSYEKL. The CDR3 is 15 amino acids. Here the CDR3 DNA reads TGCGCCAGCAGCCAAGTGACAGGGTGGACCAATGAGCAGTTCTTC. As protein: CASSQVTGWTNEQFF.

This chain joins TRBV5-1 and TRBJ2-7; TRBD1 might be the D (6 bases). V shed 4 bases and J shed 7 bases, with 18 bases lying between them. CDR1 SGHRS and CDR2 YFSETQ come from the germline V gene. The CDR3 consists of 14 residues. The CDR3 region has the DNA TGCGCCAGCAGCCCCGACAGGCAGCTAGGGGAGCAGTACTTC. Its translation: CASSPDRQLGEQYF.

The chain has TRBV18 and TRBJ1-2; 8 bases are a match to TRBD1. Germline trimming cut 0 bases from V and 7 bases from J; bases unmatched to any gene: 7. The CDR3 length is 15 residues. CDR1 KGHSH and CDR2 LQKENI come from the germline V gene. CDR3 sequence (DNA): TGTGCCAGCTCACCACCGGCCACAGGGGGACGTGGCTACACCTTC. Translating it yields CASSPPATGGRGYTF.

The CDR3 reads CASSTRAGEAFF. The DNA of the CDR3 is TGTGCCAGCAGCACCAGGGCCGGTGAAGCTTTCTTT. The chain is built from TRBV6-5 and TRBJ1-1; weak D call: TRBD1 (5 bases). The germline V gene has CDR1 MNHEY and CDR2 SVGAGI. Trimming removed 6 bases at V and 7 bases at J, with 12 bases between. There are 12 residues in the CDR3.

The V gene is TRBV10-2, the J gene TRBJ2-7, with a possible D match to TRBD2 (6 bases). The CDR3 is 14 residues long. Between the trimmed V and J ends, which lost 7 bases and 3 bases, there was a span of 16 bases. From germline, CDR1 is WSHSY and CDR2 SAAADI. The CDR3 loop reads CASTLGLLFYEQYF. CDR3 coding DNA: TGCGCCAGCACCCTGGGACTCTTGTTCTACGAGCAGTACTTC.

The chain is built from TRBV6-2 or TRBV6-3 and TRBJ1-5; D remains unclear. This CDR3 comprises 13 residues. V gave up 0 bases and J gave up 8 bases, with 8 bases separating them. Germline loops: CDR1 MNHEY, CDR2 SVGEGT. CDR3 in amino acids: CASSYSRWEPQHF. In DNA, the CDR3 is TGTGCCAGCAGTTACTCGAGGTGGGAGCCCCAGCATTTT.

The chain recombines TRBV19 with TRBJ1-2, with D possibly TRBD1 on 5 matching bases. The germline CDR1 and CDR2 sequences are LNHDA and SQIVND (reference sequence). With 6 bases removed from V and 0 bases from J, the gap between germline ends came to 14 bases. The length of the CDR3 is 15 residues. The CDR3 nucleotides are TGTGCCAGTAGCCGACAGTCGCCGACTAACTATGGCTACACCTTC. It yields the protein CASSRQSPTNYGYTF.

The CDR3, as DNA: TGTGCCAGCAGCGCCGAACAGGCATCAGATACGCAGTATTTT. Its translation is CASSAEQASDTQYF. The V call is TRBV9, the J call TRBJ2-3; maybe TRBD1 (5 bases). Germline CDR1 SGDLS, CDR2 YYNGEE. Trimming left V 3 bases short and J 4 bases short, with 12 bases between. CDR3 length: 14 amino acids.

The CDR3 DNA reads as TGTGCCAGCAGCCTTACGGGACCTTCGATTTCCGGGAGAGACTACGAGCAGTACTTC. As protein: CASSLTGPSISGRDYEQYF. The chain recombines TRBV7-6 with TRBJ2-7; D is possibly TRBD2 (6 bases). This CDR3 contains 19 residues. V was clipped by 5 bases and J by 3 bases, with 29 bases between them. Germline loops: CDR1 SGHVS, CDR2 FNYEAQ.

CDR3 region: CASSLVGDEQFF. The CDR3 coding sequence is TGTGCCAGCAGCTTAGTAGGAGATGAGCAGTTCTTC. The gene calls are TRBV7-9 and TRBJ2-1; no clear D. Trimming stripped 1 base from V and 8 bases from J, with 6 bases between. The CDR3 is 12 residues long. CDR1 and CDR2 from the germline V gene are SEHNR and FQNEAQ (reference sequence). The variable domain in full, with the rest retrieved from reference TRBV7-9 and TRBJ2-1, is DTGVSQNPRHKITKRGQNVTFRCDPISEHNRLYWYRQTLGQGPEFLTYFQNEAQLEKSRLLSDRFSAERPKGSFSTLEIQRTEQGDSAMYLCASSLVGDEQFFGPGTRLTVL.

This rearrangement joins TRBV3-1 (or the pseudogene TRBV3-2) to TRBJ1-2; D might be TRBD1 (6 bases). The V and J ends lost 0 bases and 8 bases respectively, with 16 bases between them. The CDR3 consists of 15 residues. CDR1 and CDR2 (germline): LGHDT, YNNKEL (reference sequence). The CDR3 DNA reads TGTGCCAGCAGCCAAGATCCAGGCAGGGGACGAGGCTACACCTTC. As protein: CASSQDPGRGRGYTF.